The T cell receptor (beta chain) described here comes from a study of shared clonotypes between healthy human individuals (dated by TCRdb to 2018 to 2021). Looking at the study overall: The cohort included a few men and a couple of women between 18 and 49 years of age. For each donor, CD4 naive and CD4 memory were each run on three plates, CD8 naive on two plates, and CD8 memory on one plate. To estimate repertoire size and how much clonotypes are shared between individuals, the study performed deep sequencing of blood TCR repertoires from roughly five healthy adults. Different laboratories and diverse techniques were used to prepare libraries and sequence TCR repertoires, to increase sequencing depth and limit assay-specific biases. Each donor's leukapheresis produced roughly between roughly 0.9 and 8.9 billion PBMCs.

The germline V gene specifies SGHTA as CDR1 and FQGNSA as CDR2. The CDR3 goes from the cysteine to the phenylalanine over 15 residues. Left in the record is the CDR3 DNA by itself, 45 bases read in frame from the first base. The V end loses 3 bases and the J end loses 2 bases, and a stretch of 8 bases separates them. Results and caveats for the whole study, not just this receptor: Even with the large sequencing depth, rarefaction of the sorted-subset datasets indicated that sequencing was incomplete. Because the study included only a small number of donors, the genetic and exposure-history diversity represented was limited. About 4.5% of naive CD4, 3.5% of naive CD8, around 2.3% of memory CD4, and 0.4% of memory CD8 clonotypes were shared across several donors. Pairwise subsampling indicated that sequencing depth was expected to affect the degree of clonotype sharing among donors. Sampling was limited to blood, and TCR repertoires in tissue likely differ from TCR repertoires in blood. Higher generation probabilities were observed for clonotypes shared by all four sorted-subset donors than for non-shared clonotypes. Estimated clonotype richness was generally larger for naive than for memory subsets.

TCR CDR3 regions were amplified from genomic DNA by multiplex PCR using the deep immunoSEQ assay. Extracted genomic DNA from each cell subset was spread evenly across all wells of several immunoSEQ 96-well plates, with each plate serving as a replicate. For sorted subsets, each replicate PCR was loaded with roughly 190 ng genomic DNA, equivalent to some 27,000 T cell genomes. Purified libraries were quantified with a Qubit 3.0 fluorometer, sized on a Bioanalyzer 2100, and re-quantified with the KAPA Library Quantification kit. A separate single-read 150-cycle Illumina NextSeq 550 flow cell was used to sequence each immunoSEQ 96-well plate. Per the source publication's procedure: Because only junctional sequences without quality scores were contained in the immunoSEQ output, filtering matching that applied to full-length reads could not be performed. Sequences were annotated with PyIR, a Python wrapper for IgBLAST v1.9, and V/J genes and CDR3 were assigned using IMGT germline references. Reads were filtered out if the reads had weak V/J assignments (E-value above 1e-6), no CDR3, stop codons, out-of-frame junctions, or ambiguous translated residues. V3J clonotypes were defined by identical inferred V gene, J gene, and CDR3 amino acid sequence. Percentage overlap between repertoires was computed as shared unique clonotypes divided by the size of the smaller repertoire. Repertoire richness was assessed with RTK rarefaction, the Chao1 estimator, and Recon v2.1 estimates of unobserved clonotypes. Generation probabilities were computed with OLGA for all TCRbeta clonotypes obtained by the gDNA method from a few donors. TCRdb obtained this table from immuneACCESS and retained in-frame rearrangements with V and J assigned. These tables miss some clones; where compared with another copy, unresolved V genes account for less than half of the shortfall, and the remainder is unexplained. For V, J and clone size, that table is used; D and trimming come from the DNA. The sample includes millions of clones, with about 92% observed a single time. Around 0.14% of the sample is held by the ten biggest clonotypes.

Note on this clone: The antigen this receptor binds is unknown. No quality values exist for individual bases; no much larger clone is one base distant.

Healthy HIV-negative adults with no recently reported acute infections or vaccinations were included as donors. All donors were Caucasian adults living in Nashville, Tennessee, USA. CD4+ T cells were enriched through magnetic negative selection, after which naive cells were positively selected on CD45RA and the remaining negative fraction served as the memory subset. After blood collection by leukapheresis, PBMCs were isolated using Ficoll-Histopaque density gradient centrifugation and then cryopreserved in the vapor phase of liquid nitrogen. Analytical flow cytometry was used to check the purity and quantity of every magnetically sorted T cell population. Genomic DNA was isolated from each sorted fraction and quantified by UV absorbance on a Nanodrop 2000c.

The sequence joins TRBV7-2 to TRBJ2-6; the D gene remains uncertain. The sequence derives from a man aged 18 to 30 in good health. The specimen was naive CD4+ T cells sorted from blood. The meaning of the sample's cell subset or site label: CD45RA+ positively selected. At the DNA level, the sequence is TGTGCCAGCAGCTTTACCCGTCCTGGGGCCAACGTCCTGACTTTC. Its protein is CASSFTRPGANVLTF.